Included here is one T cell receptor beta chain sequence, with context. Amplified TCR beta CDR3 regions came from RNA transcripts. Initially, a first-round RT-PCR of the TCR CDR3 employed the HTBI primer set. Using its own MiXCR run on the multiplex PCR reads, TCRdb lists one record per CDR3 protein. The data contain 550,000 to 700,000 distinct CDR3 sequences, approximately 44% of them singletons. Deletions cut 0 bases from V and 4 bases from J, with 18 bases between. The germline gives CDR1 SGHVS, CDR2 FQNEAQ. The CDR3 consists of 17 residues. This sample was taken from a study of T cells in Graves' hyperthyroidism and ophthalmopathy.

The sequenced material came from peripheral blood or thyroid tissue (not recorded which). V usage is TRBV7-8 and J usage is TRBJ1-2, with a weak D call TRBD1 (5 bases). This clonotype originated in an adult woman with Graves' disease, either hyperthyroidism or ophthalmopathy (not recorded which). CDR3: CASSLAGTSGAGYGYTF. The CDR3 region has the DNA TGTGCCAGCAGCTTAGCCGGGACTAGCGGCGCCGGCTATGGCTACACCTTC.